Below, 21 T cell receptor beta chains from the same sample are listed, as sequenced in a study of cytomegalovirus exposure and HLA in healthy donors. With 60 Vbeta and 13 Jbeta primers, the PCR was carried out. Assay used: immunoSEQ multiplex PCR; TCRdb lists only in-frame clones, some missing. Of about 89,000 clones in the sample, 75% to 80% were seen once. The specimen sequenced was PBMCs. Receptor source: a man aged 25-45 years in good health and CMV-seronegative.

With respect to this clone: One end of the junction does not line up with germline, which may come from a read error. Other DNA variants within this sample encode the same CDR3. The CDR3 DNA follows: TGCGCCAGCAGCTGGGACAAGGCCTACGAGCAGTACTTC. As protein: CASSWDKAYEQYF. The chain uses TRBV5-4 and TRBJ2-7; D perhaps matches TRBD1 (6 bases). CDR3 size: 13 residues. Germline assignment: CDR1 SGHNT and CDR2 YYREEE (reference sequence).

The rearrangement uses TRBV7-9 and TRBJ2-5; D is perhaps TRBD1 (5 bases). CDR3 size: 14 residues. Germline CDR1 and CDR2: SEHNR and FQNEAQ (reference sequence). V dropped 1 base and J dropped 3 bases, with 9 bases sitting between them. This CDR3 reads CASSLGQGEETQYF. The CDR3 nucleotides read TGTGCCAGCAGCTTAGGTCAGGGTGAAGAGACCCAGTACTTC.

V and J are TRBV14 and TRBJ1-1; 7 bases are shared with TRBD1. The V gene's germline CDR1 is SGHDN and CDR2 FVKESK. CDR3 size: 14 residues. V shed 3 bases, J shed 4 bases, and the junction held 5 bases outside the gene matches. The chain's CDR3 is CASSQTGSTTEAFF. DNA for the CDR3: TGTGCCAGCAGCCAGACAGGGTCGACCACTGAAGCTTTCTTT.

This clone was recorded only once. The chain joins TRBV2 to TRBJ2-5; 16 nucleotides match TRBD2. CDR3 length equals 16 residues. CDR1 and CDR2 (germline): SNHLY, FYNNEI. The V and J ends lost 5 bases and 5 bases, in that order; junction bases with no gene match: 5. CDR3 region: CASSTGLAGGLETQYF. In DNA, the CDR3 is TGTGCCAGCAGTACGGGACTAGCGGGAGGGCTGGAGACCCAGTACTTC.

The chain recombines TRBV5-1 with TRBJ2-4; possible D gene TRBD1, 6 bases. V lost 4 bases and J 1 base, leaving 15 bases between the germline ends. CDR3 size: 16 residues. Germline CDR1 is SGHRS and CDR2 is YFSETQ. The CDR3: CASSIGQLGAKNIQYF. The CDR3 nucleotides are TGCGCCAGCAGCATTGGACAGCTCGGGGCCAAAAACATTCAGTACTTC.

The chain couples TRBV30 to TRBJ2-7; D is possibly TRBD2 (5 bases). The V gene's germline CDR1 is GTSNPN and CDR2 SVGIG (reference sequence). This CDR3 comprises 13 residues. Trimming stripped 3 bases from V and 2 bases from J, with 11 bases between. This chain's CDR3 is CAWRREGAYEQYF. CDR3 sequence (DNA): TGTGCCTGGAGACGTGAGGGAGCCTACGAGCAGTACTTC.

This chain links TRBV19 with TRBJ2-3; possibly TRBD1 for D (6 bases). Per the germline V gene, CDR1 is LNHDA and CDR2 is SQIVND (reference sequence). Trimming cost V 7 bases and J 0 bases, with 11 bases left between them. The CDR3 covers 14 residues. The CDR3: CASTRGGSTDTQYF. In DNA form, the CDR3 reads TGTGCCAGTACCAGAGGGGGTAGCACAGATACGCAGTATTTT.

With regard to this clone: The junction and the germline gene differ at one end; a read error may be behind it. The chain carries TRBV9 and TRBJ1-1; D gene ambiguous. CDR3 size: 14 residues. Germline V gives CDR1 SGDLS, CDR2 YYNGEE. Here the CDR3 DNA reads TGTGCCAGCAGCGTAGGTAGGGAGAACACTGAAGCCTTCTTT. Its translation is CASSVGRENTEAFF. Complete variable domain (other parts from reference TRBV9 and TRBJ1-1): DSGVTQTPKHLITATGQRVTLRCSPRSGDLSVYWYQQSLDQGLQFLIQYYNGEERAKGNILERFSAQQFPDLHSELNLSSLELGDSALYFCASSVGRENTEAFFGQGTRLTVV.

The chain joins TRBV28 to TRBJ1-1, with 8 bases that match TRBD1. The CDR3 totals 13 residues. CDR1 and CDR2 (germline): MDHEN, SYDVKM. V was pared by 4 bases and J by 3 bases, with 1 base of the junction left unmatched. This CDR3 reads CASSSGQDTEAFF. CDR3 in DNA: TGTGCCAGCAGTTCGGGACAGGACACTGAAGCTTTCTTT. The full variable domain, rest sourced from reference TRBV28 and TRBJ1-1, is DVKVTQSSRYLVKRTGEKVFLECVQDMDHENMFWYRQDPGLGLRLIYFSYDVKMKEKGDIPEGYSVSREKKERFSLILESASTNQTSMYLCASSSGQDTEAFFGQGTRLTVV.

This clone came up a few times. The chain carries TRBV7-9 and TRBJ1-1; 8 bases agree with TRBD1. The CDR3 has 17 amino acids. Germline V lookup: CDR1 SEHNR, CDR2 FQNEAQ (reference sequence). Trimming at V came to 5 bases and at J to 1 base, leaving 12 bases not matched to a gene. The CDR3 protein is CASSLRADRVENTEAFF. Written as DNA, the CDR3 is TGTGCCAGCAGCCTAAGGGCGGACAGGGTGGAGAACACTGAAGCTTTCTTT.

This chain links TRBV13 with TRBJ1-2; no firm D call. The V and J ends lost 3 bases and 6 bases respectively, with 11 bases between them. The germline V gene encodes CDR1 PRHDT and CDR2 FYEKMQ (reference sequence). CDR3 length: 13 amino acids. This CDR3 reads CASSLAPQNGYTF. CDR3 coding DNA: TGTGCCAGCAGCTTGGCCCCACAGAATGGCTACACCTTC.

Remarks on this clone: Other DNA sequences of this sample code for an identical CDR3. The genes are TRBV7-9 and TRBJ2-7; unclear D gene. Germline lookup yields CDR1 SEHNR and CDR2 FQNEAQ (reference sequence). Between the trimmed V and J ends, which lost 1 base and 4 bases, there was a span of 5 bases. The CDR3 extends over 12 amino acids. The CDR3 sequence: CASSLVAYEQYF. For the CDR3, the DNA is TGTGCCAGCAGCTTAGTAGCTTACGAGCAGTACTTC.

The CDR3 loop reads CASSGSGRGAEQYF. The CDR3 DNA reads TGTGCCAGTAGCGGTAGCGGGAGAGGAGCCGAGCAGTACTTC. V gene TRBV19 combines with J gene TRBJ2-7, with 9 bases matching TRBD2. This CDR3 contains 14 residues. Per the germline V gene, CDR1 is LNHDA and CDR2 is SQIVND (reference sequence). V shed 6 bases and J 6 bases; nucleotides not matched to a gene: 9.

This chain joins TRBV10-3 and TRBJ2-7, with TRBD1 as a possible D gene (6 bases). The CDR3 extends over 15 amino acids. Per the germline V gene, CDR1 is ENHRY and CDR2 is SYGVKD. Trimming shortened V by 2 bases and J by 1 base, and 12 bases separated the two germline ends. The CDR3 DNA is TGTGCCATCAGTGAGGGTTGGGGGCAGTCCTACGAGCAGTACTTC. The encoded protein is CAISEGWGQSYEQYF.

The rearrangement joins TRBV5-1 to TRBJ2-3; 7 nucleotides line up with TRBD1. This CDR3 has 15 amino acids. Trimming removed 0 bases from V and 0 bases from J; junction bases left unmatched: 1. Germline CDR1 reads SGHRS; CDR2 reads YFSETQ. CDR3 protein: CASSLEGASTDTQYF. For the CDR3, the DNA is TGCGCCAGCAGCTTGGAGGGGGCGAGCACAGATACGCAGTATTTT.

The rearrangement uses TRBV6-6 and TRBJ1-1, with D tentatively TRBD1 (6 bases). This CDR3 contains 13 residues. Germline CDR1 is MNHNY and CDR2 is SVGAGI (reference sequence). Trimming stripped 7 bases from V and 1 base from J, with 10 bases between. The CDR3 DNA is TGTGCCAGCACCCAGGACAGGAACACTGAAGCTTTCTTT. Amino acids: CASTQDRNTEAFF.

DNA of the CDR3: TGTGCCAGCAGTTTATCACCGGGGGGCTACGAGCAGTACTTC. Translated: CASSLSPGGYEQYF. The chain links TRBV28 to TRBJ2-7; 7 bases match TRBD2. The junction had 3 bases not matched to a gene; V was cut back by 1 base and J by 3 bases. Germline V gene data show CDR1 as MDHEN and CDR2 as SYDVKM. The CDR3 covers 14 residues.

The CDR3 coding sequence is TGCAGCGTTGCCAAAATAGCGGGAGGCCATTCATCGAACACAGATACGCAGTATTTT. It specifies CSVAKIAGGHSSNTDTQYF. V usage is TRBV29-1 and J usage is TRBJ2-3; 10 nucleotides agree with TRBD2. CDR1 is SQVTM, CDR2 ANQGSEA, per germline. CDR3 length equals 19 residues. After removal of 4 bases from V and 2 bases from J, the junction contained 18 bases not matched to a gene.

This CDR3 reads CASSQDLASGSNEQFF. The DNA of the CDR3 is TGTGCCAGCAGCCAAGATTTGGCTAGCGGGAGTAATGAGCAGTTCTTC. The V and J genes are TRBV4-2 and TRBJ2-1; 10 bases are shared with TRBD2. The V segment lost 0 bases and the J segment 7 bases; nucleotides outside the gene matches: 6. Germline-derived CDR1 and CDR2 are LGHNA and YNFKEQ. The CDR3 extends over 16 amino acids.

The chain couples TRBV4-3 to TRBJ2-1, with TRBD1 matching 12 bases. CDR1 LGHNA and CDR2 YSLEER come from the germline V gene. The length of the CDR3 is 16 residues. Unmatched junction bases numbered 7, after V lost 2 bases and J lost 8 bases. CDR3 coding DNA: TGCGCCAGCAGCCAATCCACCGGGACAGGGGGCTATGAGCAGTTCTTC. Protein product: CASSQSTGTGGYEQFF.

The CDR3 region has the DNA TGTGCCAGTAGTATAGCAGCGACTAGCACAGATACGCAGTATTTT. Amino acid sequence: CASSIAATSTDTQYF. The chain combines TRBV19 with TRBJ2-3, with unresolved D. This CDR3 is built from 15 residues. The germline V gene encodes CDR1 LNHDA and CDR2 SQIVND (reference sequence). V gave up 1 base and J gave up 0 bases, with 8 bases separating them. Variable domain in full (rest from reference TRBV19 and TRBJ2-3): DGGITQSPKYLFRKEGQNVTLSCEQNLNHDAMYWYRQDPGQGLRLIYYSQIVNDFQKGDIAEGYSVSREKKESFPLTVTSAQKNPTAFYLCASSIAATSTDTQYFGPGTRLTVL.